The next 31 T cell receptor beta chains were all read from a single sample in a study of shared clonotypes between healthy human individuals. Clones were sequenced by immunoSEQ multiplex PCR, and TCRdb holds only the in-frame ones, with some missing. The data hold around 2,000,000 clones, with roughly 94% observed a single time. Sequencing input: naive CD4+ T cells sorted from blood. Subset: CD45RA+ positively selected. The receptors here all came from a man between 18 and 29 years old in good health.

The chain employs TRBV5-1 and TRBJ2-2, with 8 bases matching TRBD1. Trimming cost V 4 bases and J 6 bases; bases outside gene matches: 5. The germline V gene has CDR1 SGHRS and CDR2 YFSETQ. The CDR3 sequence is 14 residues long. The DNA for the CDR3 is TGCGCCAGCAGCGACCTGACAGGGGCCGGGGAGCTGTTTTTT. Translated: CASSDLTGAGELFF.

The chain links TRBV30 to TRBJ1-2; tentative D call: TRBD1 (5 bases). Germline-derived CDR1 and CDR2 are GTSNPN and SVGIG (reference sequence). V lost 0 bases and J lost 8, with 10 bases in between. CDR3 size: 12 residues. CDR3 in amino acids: CAWSVSGSGYTF. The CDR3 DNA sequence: TGTGCCTGGAGTGTATCAGGGAGCGGCTACACCTTC.

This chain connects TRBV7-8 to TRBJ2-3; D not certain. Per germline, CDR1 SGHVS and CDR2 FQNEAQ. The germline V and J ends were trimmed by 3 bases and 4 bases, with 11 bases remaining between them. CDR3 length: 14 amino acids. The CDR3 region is CASSFSTYADTQYF. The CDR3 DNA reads TGTGCCAGCAGCTTTTCCACTTATGCAGATACGCAGTATTTT.

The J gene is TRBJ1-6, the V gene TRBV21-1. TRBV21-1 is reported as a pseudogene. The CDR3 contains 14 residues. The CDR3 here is CASSKRERDSPLHF. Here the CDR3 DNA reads TGTGCCAGCAGCAAAAGAGAGCGGGATTCACCCCTCCACTTT.

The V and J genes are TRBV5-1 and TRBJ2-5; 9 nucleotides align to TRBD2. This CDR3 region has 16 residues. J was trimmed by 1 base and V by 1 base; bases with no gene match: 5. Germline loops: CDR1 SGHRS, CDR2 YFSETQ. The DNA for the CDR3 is TGCGCCAGCAGCTTGCCTAGCGGGATGGTCCAAGAGACCCAGTACTTC. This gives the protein CASSLPSGMVQETQYF.

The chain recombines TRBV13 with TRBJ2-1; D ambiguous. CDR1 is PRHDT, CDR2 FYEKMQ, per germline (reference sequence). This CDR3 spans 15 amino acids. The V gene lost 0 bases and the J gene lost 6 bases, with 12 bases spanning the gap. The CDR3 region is CASSLGIEYLNEQFF. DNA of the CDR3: TGTGCCAGCAGCTTAGGGATTGAGTACCTCAATGAGCAGTTCTTC.

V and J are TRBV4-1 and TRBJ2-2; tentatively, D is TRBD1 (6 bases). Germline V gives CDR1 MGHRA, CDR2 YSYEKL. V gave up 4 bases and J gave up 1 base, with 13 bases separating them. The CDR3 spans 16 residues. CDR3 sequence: CASSLRTDLNTGELFF. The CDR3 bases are TGCGCCAGCAGCCTCCGGACAGACCTGAACACCGGGGAGCTGTTTTTT.

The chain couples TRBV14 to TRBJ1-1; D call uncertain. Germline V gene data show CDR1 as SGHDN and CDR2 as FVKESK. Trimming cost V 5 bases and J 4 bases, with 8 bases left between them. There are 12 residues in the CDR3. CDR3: CASSTRPTEAFF. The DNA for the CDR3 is TGTGCCAGCAGCACAAGGCCCACTGAAGCTTTCTTT.

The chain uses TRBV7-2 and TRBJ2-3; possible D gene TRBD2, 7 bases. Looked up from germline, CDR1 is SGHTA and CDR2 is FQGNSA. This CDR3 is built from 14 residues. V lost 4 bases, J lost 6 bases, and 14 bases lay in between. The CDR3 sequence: CASSSVGGGDTQYF. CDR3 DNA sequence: TGTGCCAGCAGCTCAGTAGGGGGAGGGGATACGCAGTATTTT.

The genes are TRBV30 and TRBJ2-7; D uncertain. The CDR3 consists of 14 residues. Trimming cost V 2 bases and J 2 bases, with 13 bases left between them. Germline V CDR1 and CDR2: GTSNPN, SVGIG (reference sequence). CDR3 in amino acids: CAWSRLPEAYEQYF. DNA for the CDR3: TGTGCCTGGAGTCGACTCCCAGAGGCCTACGAGCAGTACTTC.

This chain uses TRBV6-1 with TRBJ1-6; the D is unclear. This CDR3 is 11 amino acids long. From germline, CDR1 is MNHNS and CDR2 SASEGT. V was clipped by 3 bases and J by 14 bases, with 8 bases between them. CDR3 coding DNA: TGTGCCAGCAGTGAGGGGTTATCCCTCCACTTT. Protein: CASSEGLSLHF.

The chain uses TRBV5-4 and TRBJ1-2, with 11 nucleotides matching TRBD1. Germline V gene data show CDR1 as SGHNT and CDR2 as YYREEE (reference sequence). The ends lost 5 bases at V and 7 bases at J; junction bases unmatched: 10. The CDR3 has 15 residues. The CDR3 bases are TGTGCCAGCAGATCCACCGGACAGGGGGCATCTGGCTACACCTTC. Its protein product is CASRSTGQGASGYTF.

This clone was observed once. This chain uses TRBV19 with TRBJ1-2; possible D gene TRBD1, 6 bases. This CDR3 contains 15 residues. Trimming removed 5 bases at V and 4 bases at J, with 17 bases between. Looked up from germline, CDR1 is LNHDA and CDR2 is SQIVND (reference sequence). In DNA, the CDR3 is TGTGCCAGTAGTTATGGCCAGGGGATGTTCTATGGCTACACCTTC. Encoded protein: CASSYGQGMFYGYTF.

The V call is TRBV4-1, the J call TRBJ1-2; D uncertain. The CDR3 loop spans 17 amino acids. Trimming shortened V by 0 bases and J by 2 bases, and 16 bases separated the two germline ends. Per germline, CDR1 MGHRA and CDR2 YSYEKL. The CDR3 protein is CASSQEILGSLNYGYTF. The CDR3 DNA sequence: TGCGCCAGCAGCCAAGAAATCTTGGGCAGCCTCAACTATGGCTACACCTTC.

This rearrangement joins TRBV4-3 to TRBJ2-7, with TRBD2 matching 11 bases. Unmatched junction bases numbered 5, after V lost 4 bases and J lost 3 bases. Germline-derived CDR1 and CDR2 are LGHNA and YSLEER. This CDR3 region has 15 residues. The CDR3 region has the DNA TGCGCCAGCAGCCGGGGACTAGCGGAAGGCTACGAGCAGTACTTC. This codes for CASSRGLAEGYEQYF.

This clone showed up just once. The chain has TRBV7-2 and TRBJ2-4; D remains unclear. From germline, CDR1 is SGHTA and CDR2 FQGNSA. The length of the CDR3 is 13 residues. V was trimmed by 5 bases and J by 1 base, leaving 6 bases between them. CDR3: CASSVNAKNIQYF. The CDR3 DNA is TGTGCCAGCAGCGTTAACGCCAAAAACATTCAGTACTTC.

The CDR3 DNA is TGTGCCAGCAGCAGAGGACTAGCCGAGACCCAGTACTTC. This encodes CASSRGLAETQYF. The chain employs TRBV7-3 and TRBJ2-5; 8 positions match TRBD2. Germline V CDR1 and CDR2: SGHTA, FQGTGA. Trimming took 5 bases from V and 5 from J; bases not matched to a gene: 4. The CDR3 totals 13 residues.

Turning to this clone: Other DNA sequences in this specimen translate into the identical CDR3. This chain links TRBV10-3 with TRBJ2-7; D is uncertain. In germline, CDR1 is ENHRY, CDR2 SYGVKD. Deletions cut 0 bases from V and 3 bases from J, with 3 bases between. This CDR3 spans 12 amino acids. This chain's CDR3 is CAISESFYEQYF. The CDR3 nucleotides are TGTGCCATCAGTGAGTCCTTCTACGAGCAGTACTTC.

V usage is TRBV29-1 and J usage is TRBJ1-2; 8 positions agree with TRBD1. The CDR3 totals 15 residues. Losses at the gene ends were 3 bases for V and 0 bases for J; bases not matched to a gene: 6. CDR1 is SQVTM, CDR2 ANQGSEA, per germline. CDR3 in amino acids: CSVDGQGASNYGYTF. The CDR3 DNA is TGCAGCGTTGATGGCCAGGGGGCATCTAACTATGGCTACACCTTC.

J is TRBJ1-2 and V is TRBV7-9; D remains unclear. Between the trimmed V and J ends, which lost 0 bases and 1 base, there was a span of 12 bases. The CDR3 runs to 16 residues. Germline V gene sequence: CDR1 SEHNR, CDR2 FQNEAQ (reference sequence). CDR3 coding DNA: TGTGCCAGCAGCTTAGCCGGGGTCTACTTTAACTATGGCTACACCTTC. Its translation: CASSLAGVYFNYGYTF.

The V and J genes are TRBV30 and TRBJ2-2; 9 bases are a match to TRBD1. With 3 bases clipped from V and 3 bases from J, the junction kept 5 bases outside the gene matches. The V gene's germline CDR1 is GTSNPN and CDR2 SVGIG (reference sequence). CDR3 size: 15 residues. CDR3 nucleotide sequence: TGTGCCTGGAGGGCCGGGACAGGGTACACCGGGGAGCTGTTTTTT. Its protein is CAWRAGTGYTGELFF.

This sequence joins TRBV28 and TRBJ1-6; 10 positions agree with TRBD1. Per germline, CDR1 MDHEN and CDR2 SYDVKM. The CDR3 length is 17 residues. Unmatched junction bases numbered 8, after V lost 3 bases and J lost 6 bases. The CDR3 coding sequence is TGTGCCAGCAGTTTTCTTCGGGACAGGGGCTTTAATTCACCCCTCCACTTT. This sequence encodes CASSFLRDRGFNSPLHF.

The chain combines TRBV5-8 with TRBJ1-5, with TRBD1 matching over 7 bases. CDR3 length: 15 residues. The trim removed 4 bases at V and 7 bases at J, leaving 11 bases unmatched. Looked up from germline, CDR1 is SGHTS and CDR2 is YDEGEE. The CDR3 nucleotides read TGTGCCAGCAGCCCGGGGACAGCCGTTGGACAGCCCCAGCATTTT. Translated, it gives CASSPGTAVGQPQHF.

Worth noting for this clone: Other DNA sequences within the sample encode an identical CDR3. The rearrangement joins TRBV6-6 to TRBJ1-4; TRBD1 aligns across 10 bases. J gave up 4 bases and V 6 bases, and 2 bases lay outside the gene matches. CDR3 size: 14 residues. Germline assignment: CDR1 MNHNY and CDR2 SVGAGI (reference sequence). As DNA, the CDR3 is TGTGCCAGCAGCCGGACAGGGGGTAATGAAAAACTGTTTTTT. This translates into CASSRTGGNEKLFF.

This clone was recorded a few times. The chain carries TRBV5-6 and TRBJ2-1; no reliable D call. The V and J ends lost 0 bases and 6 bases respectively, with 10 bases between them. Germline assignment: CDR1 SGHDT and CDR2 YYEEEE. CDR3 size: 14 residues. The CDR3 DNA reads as TGTGCCAGCAGCTTGGGCCTGGAAATCAATGAGCAGTTCTTC. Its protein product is CASSLGLEINEQFF.

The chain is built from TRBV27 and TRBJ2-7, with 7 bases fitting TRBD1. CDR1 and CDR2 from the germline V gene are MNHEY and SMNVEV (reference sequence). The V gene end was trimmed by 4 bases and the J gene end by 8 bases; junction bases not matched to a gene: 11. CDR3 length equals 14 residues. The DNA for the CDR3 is TGTGCCAGCAGTTCCTACCGACAGGGCGTGAAGCAGTACTTC. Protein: CASSSYRQGVKQYF.

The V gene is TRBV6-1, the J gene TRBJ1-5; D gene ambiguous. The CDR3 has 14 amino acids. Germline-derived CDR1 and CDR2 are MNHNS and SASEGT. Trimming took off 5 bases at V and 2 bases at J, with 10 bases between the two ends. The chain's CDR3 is CASSREGGNQPQHF. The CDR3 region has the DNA TGTGCCAGCAGTCGTGAGGGCGGCAATCAGCCCCAGCATTTT.

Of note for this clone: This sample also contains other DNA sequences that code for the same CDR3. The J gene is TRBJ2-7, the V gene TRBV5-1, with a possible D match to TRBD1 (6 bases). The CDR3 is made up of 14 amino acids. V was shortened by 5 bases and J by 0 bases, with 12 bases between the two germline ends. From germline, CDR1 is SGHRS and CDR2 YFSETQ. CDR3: CASRASGDSYEQYF. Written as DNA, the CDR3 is TGCGCCAGCAGAGCTTCAGGGGACTCCTACGAGCAGTACTTC.

The CDR3 loop reads CASSLLTGGQNSPLHF. CDR3 sequence (DNA): TGTGCCAGCAGCCTCCTGACAGGGGGGCAAAATTCACCCCTCCACTTT. The genes are TRBV2 and TRBJ1-6, with 9 bases lining up with TRBD1. The CDR3 length is 16 residues. V shed 6 bases and J 7 bases; nucleotides not matched to a gene: 10. Germline V lookup: CDR1 SNHLY, CDR2 FYNNEI. The variable domain in full, with the rest retrieved from reference TRBV2 and TRBJ1-6, is EPEVTQTPSHQVTQMGQEVILRCVPISNHLYFYWYRQILGQKVEFLVSFYNNEISEKSEIFDDQFSVERPDGSNFTLKIRSTKLEDSAMYFCASSLLTGGQNSPLHFGNGTRLTVT.

The CDR3 nucleotides are TGTGCCAGCAGTTACAAGGCTGAAGCTTTCTTT. Protein product: CASSYKAEAFF. The chain combines TRBV6-5 with TRBJ1-1; D remains unclear. CDR1 and CDR2 from the germline V gene are MNHEY and SVGAGI. The CDR3 is 11 amino acids. The V and J ends lost 2 bases and 6 bases respectively, with 4 bases between them.

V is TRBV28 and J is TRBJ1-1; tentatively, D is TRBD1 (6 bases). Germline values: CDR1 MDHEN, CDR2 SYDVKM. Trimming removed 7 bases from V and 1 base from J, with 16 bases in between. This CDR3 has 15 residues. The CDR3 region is CASIKGQGRNTEAFF. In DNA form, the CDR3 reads TGTGCCAGCATCAAGGGCCAGGGGAGGAACACTGAAGCTTTCTTT.